The clone carrying this T cell receptor beta chain was detected a few times. The source of the sample is a study of CD8 T cells in ankylosing spondylitis. The CDR3 is made up of 17 amino acids. V lost 2 bases and J lost 1, with 17 bases in between. CDR1 is MNHEY, CDR2 SVGAGI, per germline. TCRdb passed the 5' RACE reads through MiXCR, listing each CDR3 protein once. The sample lists around 150,000 distinct CDR3 sequences, around a third occurring once. The genes are TRBV6-5 and TRBJ1-2; D might be TRBD1 (6 bases). This clonotype was sampled from a male donor with ankylosing spondylitis. Sequencing used synovial fluid, either unsorted or a sorted T cell fraction (not recorded which). The CDR3: CASSYKGGSNFNYGYTF. The CDR3 DNA sequence: TGTGCCAGCAGTTACAAAGGGGGGTCCAATTTTAACTATGGCTACACCTTC.